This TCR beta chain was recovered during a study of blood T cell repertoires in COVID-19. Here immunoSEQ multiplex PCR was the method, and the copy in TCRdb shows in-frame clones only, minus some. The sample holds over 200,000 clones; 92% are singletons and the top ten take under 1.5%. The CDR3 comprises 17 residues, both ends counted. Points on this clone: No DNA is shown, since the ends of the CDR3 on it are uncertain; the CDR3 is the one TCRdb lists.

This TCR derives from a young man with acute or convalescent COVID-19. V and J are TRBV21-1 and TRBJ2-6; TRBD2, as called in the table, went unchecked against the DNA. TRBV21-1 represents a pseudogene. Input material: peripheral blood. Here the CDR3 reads CASSKALVGAGANVLTF.